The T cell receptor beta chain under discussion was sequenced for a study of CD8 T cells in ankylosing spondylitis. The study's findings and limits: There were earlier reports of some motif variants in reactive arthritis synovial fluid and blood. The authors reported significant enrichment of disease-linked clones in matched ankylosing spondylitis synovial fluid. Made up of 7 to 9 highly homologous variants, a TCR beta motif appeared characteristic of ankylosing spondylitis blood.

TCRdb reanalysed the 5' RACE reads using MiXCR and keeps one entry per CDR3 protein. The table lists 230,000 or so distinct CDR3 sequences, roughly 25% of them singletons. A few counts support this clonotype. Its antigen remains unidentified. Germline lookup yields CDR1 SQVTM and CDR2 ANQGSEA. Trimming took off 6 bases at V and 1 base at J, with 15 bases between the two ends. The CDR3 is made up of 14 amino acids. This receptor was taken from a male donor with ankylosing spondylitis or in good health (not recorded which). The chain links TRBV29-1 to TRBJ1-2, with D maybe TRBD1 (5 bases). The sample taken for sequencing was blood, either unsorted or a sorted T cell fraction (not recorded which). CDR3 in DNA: TGCAGCGTGGGTCAGGGACTCAGTAACTATGGCTACACCTTC. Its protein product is CSVGQGLSNYGYTF.